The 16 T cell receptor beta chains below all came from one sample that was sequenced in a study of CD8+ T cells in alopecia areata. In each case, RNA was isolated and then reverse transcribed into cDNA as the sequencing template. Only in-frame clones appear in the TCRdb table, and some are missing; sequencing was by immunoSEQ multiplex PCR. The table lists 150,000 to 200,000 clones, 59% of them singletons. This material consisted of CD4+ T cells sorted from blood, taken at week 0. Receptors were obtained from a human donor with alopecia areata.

The CDR3 protein is CACTADRGRFYEQYF. The CDR3 DNA reads TGTGCCTGCACCGCCGACAGGGGGCGCTTCTACGAGCAGTACTTC. The chain couples TRBV28 to TRBJ2-7; 10 nucleotides match TRBD1. The CDR3 has 15 residues. Trimming at V came to 11 bases and at J to 3 bases, leaving 13 bases not matched to a gene. Germline lookup yields CDR1 MDHEN and CDR2 SYDVKM. Variable domain in full (rest from reference TRBV28 and TRBJ2-7): DVKVTQSSRYLVKRTGEKVFLECVQDMDHENMFWYRQDPGLGLRLIYFSYDVKMKEKGDIPEGYSVSREKKERFSLILESASTNQTSMYLCACTADRGRFYEQYFGPGTRLTVT.

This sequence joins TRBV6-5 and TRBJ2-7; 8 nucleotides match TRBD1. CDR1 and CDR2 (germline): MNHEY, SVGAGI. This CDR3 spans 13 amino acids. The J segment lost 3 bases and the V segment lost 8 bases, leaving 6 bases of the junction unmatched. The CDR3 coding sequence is TGTGCCAGCGGACAGGGCACGCGCTACGAGCAGTACTTC. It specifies CASGQGTRYEQYF.

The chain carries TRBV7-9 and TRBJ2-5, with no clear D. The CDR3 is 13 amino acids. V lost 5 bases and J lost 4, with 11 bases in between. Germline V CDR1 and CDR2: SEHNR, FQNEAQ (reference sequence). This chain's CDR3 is CASSRTVGETQYF. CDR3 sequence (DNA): TGTGCCAGCAGCCGGACGGTCGGAGAGACCCAGTACTTC.

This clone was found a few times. CDR3 sequence (DNA): TGTGCCACCTCCGCCGGCAGGGGGGATCAGCCCCAGCATTTT. Translated: CATSAGRGDQPQHF. The chain joins TRBV10-3 to TRBJ1-5; 7 nucleotides align to TRBD1. The junction had 11 bases not matched to a gene; V was cut back by 10 bases and J by 5 bases. Germline V gene data show CDR1 as ENHRY and CDR2 as SYGVKD. CDR3 length: 14 residues.

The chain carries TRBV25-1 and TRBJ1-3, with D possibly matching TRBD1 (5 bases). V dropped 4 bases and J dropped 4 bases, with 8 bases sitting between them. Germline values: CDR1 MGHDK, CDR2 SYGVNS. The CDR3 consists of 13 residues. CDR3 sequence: CASSAGPGNTIYF. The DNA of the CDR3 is TGTGCCAGCAGTGCAGGGCCCGGAAACACCATATATTTT.

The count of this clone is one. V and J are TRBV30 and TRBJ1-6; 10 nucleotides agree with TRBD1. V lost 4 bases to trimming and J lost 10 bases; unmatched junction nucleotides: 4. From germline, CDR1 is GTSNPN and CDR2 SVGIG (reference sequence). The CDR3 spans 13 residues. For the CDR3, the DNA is TGTGCCTGGAACGGACAGGGGGGATCACCCCTCCACTTT. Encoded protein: CAWNGQGGSPLHF.

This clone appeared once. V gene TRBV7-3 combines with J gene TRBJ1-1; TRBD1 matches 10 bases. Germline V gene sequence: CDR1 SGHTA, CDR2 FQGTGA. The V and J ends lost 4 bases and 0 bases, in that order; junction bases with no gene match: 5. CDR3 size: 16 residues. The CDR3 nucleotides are TGTGCCAGCAGCTCCCGGACAGGGGGGGTGAACACTGAAGCTTTCTTT. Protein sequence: CASSSRTGGVNTEAFF. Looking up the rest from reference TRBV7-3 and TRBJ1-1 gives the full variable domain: GAGVSQTPSNKVTEKGKYVELRCDPISGHTALYWYRQSLGQGPEFLIYFQGTGAADDSGLPNDRFFAVRPEGSVSTLKIQRTERGDSAVYLCASSSRTGGVNTEAFFGQGTRLTVV.

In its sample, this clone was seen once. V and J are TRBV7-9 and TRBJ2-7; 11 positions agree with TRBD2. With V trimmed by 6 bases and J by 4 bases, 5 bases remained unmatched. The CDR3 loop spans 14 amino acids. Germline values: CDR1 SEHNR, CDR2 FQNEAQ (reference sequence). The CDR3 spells CASRSGLAGYEQYF. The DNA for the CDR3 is TGTGCCAGCAGATCAGGACTAGCGGGTTACGAGCAGTACTTC.

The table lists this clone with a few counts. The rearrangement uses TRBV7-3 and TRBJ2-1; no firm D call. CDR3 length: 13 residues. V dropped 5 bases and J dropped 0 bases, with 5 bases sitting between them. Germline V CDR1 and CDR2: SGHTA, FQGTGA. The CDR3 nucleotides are TGTGCCAGCAGCCGTACCTCCTACAATGAGCAGTTCTTC. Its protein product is CASSRTSYNEQFF.

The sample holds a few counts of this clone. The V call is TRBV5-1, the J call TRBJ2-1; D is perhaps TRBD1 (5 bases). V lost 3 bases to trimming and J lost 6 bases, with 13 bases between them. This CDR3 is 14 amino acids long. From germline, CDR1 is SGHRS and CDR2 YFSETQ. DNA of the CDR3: TGCGCCAGCAGCTCTTCCCAGGGTCCCAATGAGCAGTTCTTC. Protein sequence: CASSSSQGPNEQFF.

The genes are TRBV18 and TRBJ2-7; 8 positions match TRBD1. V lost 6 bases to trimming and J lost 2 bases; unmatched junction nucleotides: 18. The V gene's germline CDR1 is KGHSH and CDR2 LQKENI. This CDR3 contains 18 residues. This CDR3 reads CASSQRPSRGHAAYEQYF. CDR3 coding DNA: TGTGCCAGCTCTCAACGACCCTCCAGGGGGCACGCTGCCTACGAGCAGTACTTC.

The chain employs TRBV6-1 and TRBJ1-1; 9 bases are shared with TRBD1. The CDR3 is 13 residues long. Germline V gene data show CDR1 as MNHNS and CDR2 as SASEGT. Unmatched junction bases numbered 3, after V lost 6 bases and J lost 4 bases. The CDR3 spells CASRDRGSTEAFF. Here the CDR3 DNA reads TGTGCCAGCAGGGACAGGGGTAGCACTGAAGCTTTCTTT.

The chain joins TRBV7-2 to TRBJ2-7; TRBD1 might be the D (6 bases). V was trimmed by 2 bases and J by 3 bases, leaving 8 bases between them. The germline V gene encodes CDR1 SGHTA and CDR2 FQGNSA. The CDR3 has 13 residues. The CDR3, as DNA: TGTGCCAGCAGCTTACCACAGGGCTACGAGCAGTACTTC. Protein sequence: CASSLPQGYEQYF.

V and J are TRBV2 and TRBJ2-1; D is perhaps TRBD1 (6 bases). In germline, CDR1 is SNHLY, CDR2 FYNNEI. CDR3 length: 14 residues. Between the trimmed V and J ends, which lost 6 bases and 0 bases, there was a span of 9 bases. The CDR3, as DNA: TGTGCCAGCAGGACAGGCAGCTCCTACAATGAGCAGTTCTTC. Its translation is CASRTGSSYNEQFF.

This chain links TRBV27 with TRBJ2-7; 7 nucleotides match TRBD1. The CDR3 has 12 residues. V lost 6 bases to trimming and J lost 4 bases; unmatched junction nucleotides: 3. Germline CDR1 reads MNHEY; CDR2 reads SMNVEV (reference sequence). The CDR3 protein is CASSLQGYEQYF. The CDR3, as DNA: TGTGCCAGCAGCTTACAGGGGTACGAGCAGTACTTC.

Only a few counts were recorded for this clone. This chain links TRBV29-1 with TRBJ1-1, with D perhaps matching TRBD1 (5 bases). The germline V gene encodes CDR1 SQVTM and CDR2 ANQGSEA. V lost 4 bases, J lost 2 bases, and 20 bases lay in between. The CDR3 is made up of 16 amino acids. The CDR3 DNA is TGCAGCGTTGGCTTTGCAGGGCGTACAATAAACACTGAAGCTTTCTTT. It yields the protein CSVGFAGRTINTEAFF.